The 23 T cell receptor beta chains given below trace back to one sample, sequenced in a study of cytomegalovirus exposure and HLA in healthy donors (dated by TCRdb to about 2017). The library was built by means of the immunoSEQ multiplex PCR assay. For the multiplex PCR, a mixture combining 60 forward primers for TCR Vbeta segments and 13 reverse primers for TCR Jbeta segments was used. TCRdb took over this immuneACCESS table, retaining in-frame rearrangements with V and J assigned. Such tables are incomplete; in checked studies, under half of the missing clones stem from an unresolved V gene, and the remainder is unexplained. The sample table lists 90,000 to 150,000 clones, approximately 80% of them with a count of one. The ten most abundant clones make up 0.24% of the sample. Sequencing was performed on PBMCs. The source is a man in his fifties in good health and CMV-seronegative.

The CDR3 nucleotides are TGTGCCAGCAGCAAAGGCGGCAGGGGCGGCATGAACACTGAAGCTTTCTTT. This encodes CASSKGGRGGMNTEAFF. The gene calls are TRBV21-1 and TRBJ1-1; the tabulated D call, TRBD1, remains unverified against the DNA. TRBV21-1 is annotated as a pseudogene. The CDR3 is 17 residues long.

The DNA for the CDR3 is TGCGCCAGCAGCCAAGATGAGGGTTTGGGAGACGAGCAGTACTTC. Its translation: CASSQDEGLGDEQYF. The rearrangement uses TRBV4-3 and TRBJ2-7; D is possibly TRBD2 (5 bases). The germline gives CDR1 LGHNA, CDR2 YSLEER. The CDR3 runs 15 residues. V lost 0 bases to trimming and J lost 5 bases, with 14 bases between them.

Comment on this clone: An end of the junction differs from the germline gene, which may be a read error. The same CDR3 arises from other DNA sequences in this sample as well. The CDR3 sequence is CASSQEGQGNSPLHF. For the CDR3, the DNA is TGCGCCAGCAGCCAAGAGGGACAGGGTAATTCACCCCTCCACTTC. J is TRBJ1-6 and V is TRBV4-3, with 9 bases fitting TRBD1. Per the germline V gene, CDR1 is LGHNA and CDR2 is YSLEER. The CDR3 runs 15 residues.

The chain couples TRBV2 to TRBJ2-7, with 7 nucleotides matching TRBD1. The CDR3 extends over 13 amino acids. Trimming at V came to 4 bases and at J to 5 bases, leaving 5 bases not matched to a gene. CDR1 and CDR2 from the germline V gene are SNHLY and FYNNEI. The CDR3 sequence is CASSGSRGNEQYF. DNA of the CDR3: TGTGCCAGCAGTGGGTCCAGGGGGAACGAGCAGTACTTC. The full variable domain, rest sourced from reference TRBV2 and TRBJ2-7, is EPEVTQTPSHQVTQMGQEVILRCVPISNHLYFYWYRQILGQKVEFLVSFYNNEISEKSEIFDDQFSVERPDGSNFTLKIRSTKLEDSAMYFCASSGSRGNEQYFGPGTRLTVT.

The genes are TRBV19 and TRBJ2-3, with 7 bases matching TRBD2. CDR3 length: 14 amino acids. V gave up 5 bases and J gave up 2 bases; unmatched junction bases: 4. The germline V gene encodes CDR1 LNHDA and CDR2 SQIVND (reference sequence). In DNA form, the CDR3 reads TGTGCCAGTAGTGTGCTAGCGGTCACAGATACGCAGTATTTT. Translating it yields CASSVLAVTDTQYF.

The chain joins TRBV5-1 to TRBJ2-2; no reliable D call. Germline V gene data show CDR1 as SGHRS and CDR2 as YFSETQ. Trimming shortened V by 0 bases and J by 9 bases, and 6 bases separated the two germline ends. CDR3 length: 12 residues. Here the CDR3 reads CASSLGHWELFF. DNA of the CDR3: TGCGCCAGCAGCTTGGGACATTGGGAGCTGTTTTTT.

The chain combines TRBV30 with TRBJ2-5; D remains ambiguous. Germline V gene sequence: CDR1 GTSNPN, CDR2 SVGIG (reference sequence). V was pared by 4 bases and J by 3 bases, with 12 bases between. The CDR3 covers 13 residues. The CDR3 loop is CAWTLGSKETQYF. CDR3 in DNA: TGTGCCTGGACTTTGGGCAGCAAAGAGACCCAGTACTTC. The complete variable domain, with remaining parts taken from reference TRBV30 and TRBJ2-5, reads SQTIHQWPATLVQPVGSPLSLECTVEGTSNPNLYWYRQAAGRGLQLLFYSVGIGQISSEVPQNLSASRPQDRQFILSSKKLLLSDSGFYLCAWTLGSKETQYFGPGTRLLVL.

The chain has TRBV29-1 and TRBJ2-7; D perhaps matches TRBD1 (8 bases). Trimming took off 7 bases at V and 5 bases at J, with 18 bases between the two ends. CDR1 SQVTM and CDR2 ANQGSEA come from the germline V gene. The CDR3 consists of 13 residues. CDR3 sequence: CSAGQGSGHEQYF. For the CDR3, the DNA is TGCAGCGCCGGACAGGGTAGCGGGCACGAGCAGTACTTC.

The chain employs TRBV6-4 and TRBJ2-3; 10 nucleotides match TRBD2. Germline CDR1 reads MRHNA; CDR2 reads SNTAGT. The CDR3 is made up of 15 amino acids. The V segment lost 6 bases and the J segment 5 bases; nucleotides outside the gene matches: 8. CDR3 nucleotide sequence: TGTGCCAGCAGCCCACAAAGCGGGAGGGGAGATACGCAGTATTTT. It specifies CASSPQSGRGDTQYF.

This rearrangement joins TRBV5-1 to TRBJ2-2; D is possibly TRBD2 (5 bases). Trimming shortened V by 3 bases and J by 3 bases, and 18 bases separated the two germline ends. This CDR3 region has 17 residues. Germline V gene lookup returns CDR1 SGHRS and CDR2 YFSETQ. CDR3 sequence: CASSSPVGREYTGELFF. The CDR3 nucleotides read TGCGCCAGCAGCTCCCCCGTCGGTCGGGAATACACCGGGGAGCTGTTTTTT.

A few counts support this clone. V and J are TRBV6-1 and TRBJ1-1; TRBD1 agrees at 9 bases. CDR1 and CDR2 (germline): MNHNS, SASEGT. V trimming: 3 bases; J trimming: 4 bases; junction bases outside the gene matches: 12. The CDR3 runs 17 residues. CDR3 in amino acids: CASSDVGDRVLVTEAFF. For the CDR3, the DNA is TGTGCCAGCAGTGACGTTGGGGACAGGGTTTTGGTCACTGAAGCTTTCTTT.

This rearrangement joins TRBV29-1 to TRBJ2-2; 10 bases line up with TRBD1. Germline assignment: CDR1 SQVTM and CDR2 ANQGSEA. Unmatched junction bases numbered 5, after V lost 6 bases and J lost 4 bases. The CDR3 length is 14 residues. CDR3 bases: TGCAGCGTGCCCTGGACAGGGGGCACCGGGGAGCTGTTTTTT. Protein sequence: CSVPWTGGTGELFF.

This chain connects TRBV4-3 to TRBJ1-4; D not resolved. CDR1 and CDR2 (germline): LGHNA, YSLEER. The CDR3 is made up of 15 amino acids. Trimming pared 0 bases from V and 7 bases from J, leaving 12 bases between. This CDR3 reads CASSQEEGRIEKLFF. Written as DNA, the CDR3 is TGCGCCAGCAGCCAAGAAGAGGGCCGGATTGAAAAACTGTTTTTT.

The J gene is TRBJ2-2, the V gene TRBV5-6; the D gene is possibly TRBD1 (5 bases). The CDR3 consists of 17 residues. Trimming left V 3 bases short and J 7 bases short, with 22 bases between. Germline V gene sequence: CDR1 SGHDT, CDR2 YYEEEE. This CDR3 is CASSSRRFQGQGGELFF. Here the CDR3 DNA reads TGTGCCAGCAGCTCGCGCCGTTTCCAGGGTCAGGGCGGGGAGCTGTTTTTT. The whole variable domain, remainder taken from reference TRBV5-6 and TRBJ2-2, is DAGVTQSPTHLIKTRGQQVTLRCSPKSGHDTVSWYQQALGQGPQFIFQYYEEEERQRGNFPDRFSGHQFPNYSSELNVNALLLGDSALYLCASSSRRFQGQGGELFFGEGSRLTVL.

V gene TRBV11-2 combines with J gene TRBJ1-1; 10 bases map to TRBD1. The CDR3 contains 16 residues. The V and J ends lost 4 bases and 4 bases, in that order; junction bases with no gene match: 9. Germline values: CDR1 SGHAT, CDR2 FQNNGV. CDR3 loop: CASSSPRQGATTEAFF. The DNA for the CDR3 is TGTGCCAGCAGCTCCCCTAGACAGGGGGCGACCACTGAAGCTTTCTTT.

CDR3 protein: CASSPGQHANQPQHF. The CDR3 region has the DNA TGTGCCAGTAGTCCGGGACAGCACGCCAATCAGCCCCAGCATTTT. V usage is TRBV19 and J usage is TRBJ1-5; 7 bases agree with TRBD1. CDR1 LNHDA and CDR2 SQIVND come from the germline V gene (reference sequence). After removal of 5 bases from V and 3 bases from J, the junction contained 7 bases not matched to a gene. There are 15 residues in the CDR3.

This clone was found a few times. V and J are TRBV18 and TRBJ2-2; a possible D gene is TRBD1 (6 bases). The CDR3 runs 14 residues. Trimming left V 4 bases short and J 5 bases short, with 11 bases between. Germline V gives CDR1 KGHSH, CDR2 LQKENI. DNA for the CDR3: TGTGCCAGCTCACTTAAGGACAGTACCGGGGAGCTGTTTTTT. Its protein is CASSLKDSTGELFF.

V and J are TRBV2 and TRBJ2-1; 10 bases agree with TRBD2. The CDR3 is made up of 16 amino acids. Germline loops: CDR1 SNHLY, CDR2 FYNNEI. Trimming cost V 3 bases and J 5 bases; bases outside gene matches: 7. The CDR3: CASSDRSAGGNNEQFF. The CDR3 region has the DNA TGTGCCAGCAGTGACCGCTCAGCGGGGGGGAACAATGAGCAGTTCTTC.

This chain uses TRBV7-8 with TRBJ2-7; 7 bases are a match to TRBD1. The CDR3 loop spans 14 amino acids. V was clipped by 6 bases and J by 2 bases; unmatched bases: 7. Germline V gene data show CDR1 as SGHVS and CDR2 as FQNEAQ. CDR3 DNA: TGTGCCAGCAGTTCCGCCGGGACAGCCTACGAGCAGTACTTC. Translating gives CASSSAGTAYEQYF.

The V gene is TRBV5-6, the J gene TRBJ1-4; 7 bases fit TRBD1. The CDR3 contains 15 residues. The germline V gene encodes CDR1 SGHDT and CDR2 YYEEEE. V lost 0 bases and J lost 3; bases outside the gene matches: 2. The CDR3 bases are TGTGCCAGCAGCTTGGGACAGGGTGCTAATGAAAAACTGTTTTTT. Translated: CASSLGQGANEKLFF. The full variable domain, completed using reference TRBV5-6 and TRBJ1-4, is DAGVTQSPTHLIKTRGQQVTLRCSPKSGHDTVSWYQQALGQGPQFIFQYYEEEERQRGNFPDRFSGHQFPNYSSELNVNALLLGDSALYLCASSLGQGANEKLFFGSGTQLSVL.

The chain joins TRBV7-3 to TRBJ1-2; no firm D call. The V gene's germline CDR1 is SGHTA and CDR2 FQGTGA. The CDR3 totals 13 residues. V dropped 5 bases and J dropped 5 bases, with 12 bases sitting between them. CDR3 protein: CASSPSSGYGYTF. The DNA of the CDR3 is TGTGCCAGCAGCCCCTCGTCCGGGTATGGCTACACCTTC.

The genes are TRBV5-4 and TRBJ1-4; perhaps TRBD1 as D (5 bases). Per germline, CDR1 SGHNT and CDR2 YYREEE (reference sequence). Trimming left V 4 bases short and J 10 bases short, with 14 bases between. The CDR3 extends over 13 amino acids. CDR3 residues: CASSTDQGGKLFF. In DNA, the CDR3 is TGTGCCAGCAGCACGGATCAGGGTGGAAAACTGTTTTTT.

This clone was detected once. CDR3 sequence: CASSPTGVSNQPQHF. The CDR3 DNA is TGCGCCAGCAGCCCGACAGGGGTTAGCAATCAGCCCCAGCATTTT. The chain has TRBV5-1 and TRBJ1-5, with 8 bases identical to TRBD1. The CDR3 runs to 15 residues. V was clipped by 4 bases and J by 0 bases; unmatched bases: 3. Germline lookup yields CDR1 SGHRS and CDR2 YFSETQ.